These 28 T cell receptor beta chains originate from one sample sequenced in a study of molecular identifiers for immune sequencing clone quantification. In TCRdb, the PCR reads were re-called with MiXCR into one record per CDR3 protein. The sample gives some 89,000 distinct CDR3 sequences, 20% to 25% of which show up once; approximately 0.94% is in the top ten. Sequencing used naive CD8+ T cells from blood, with Jurkat cell RNA spiked in. Described subset: FACS-sorted CD8+CD4-CCR7+CD45RA+ naive T cells. The receptors derive from a human donor in good health. Some libraries in this study had Jurkat cell RNA spiked in.

With regard to this clonotype: This clone may be a read error of a much larger clone one base away. The chain recombines TRBV12-5 with TRBJ2-1; 8 bases are a match to TRBD2. Looked up from germline, CDR1 is LGHNT and CDR2 is FRNRAP. With V trimmed by 5 bases and J by 2 bases, 11 bases remained unmatched. The CDR3 length is 17 residues. CDR3 nucleotide sequence: TGTGCTAGTGGTCCACCGGGAGGGGGGCGAGCCTACAATGAGCAGTTCTTC. Translating it yields CASGPPGGGRAYNEQFF.

Worth noting for this clonotype: At one end, the junction sequence differs from germline, possibly due to a read error. The V gene is TRBV6-1, the J gene TRBJ1-5; D perhaps matches TRBD1 (6 bases). This CDR3 has 15 amino acids. CDR1 and CDR2 (germline): MNHNS, SASEGT. The chain's CDR3 is CANSGGPGSSQPQHF. CDR3 bases: TGTGCCAACAGTGGGGGGCCAGGGAGCAGCCAGCCCCAGCATTTT.

On this clonotype itself: This is likely a read error, given that the CDR3 carries no conserved phenylalanine or tryptophan at its end. No DNA is shown, since the ends of the CDR3 on it are uncertain; the CDR3 is the one TCRdb lists. This chain connects TRBV21-1 to TRBJ2-5; the table's D call of TRBD1 was not tested on the DNA. TRBV21-1 is labeled a pseudogene. The CDR3 extends over 13 residues, inclusive of both ends. CDR3 protein: CASGLGAGETQYL.

This clonotype was counted ten times or more. The V and J genes are TRBV5-1 and TRBJ2-1; D might be TRBD1 (6 bases). Germline CDR1 SGHRS, CDR2 YFSETQ. Trimming removed 4 bases from V and 4 bases from J, with 15 bases in between. The CDR3 extends over 15 amino acids. The CDR3 nucleotides read TGCGCCAGCAGCCCGCTCACGCAGGGGTACAATGAGCAGTTCTTC. It is translated as CASSPLTQGYNEQFF.

The chain combines TRBV11-2 with TRBJ2-1; 9 bases map to TRBD2. This CDR3 region has 15 residues. J lost 5 bases, V lost 1 base, and 3 bases had no gene match. From germline, CDR1 is SGHAT and CDR2 FQNNGV. The CDR3 DNA sequence: TGTGCCAGCAGCTTAGGGTCTAGCGGGAACAATGAGCAGTTCTTC. Translating it yields CASSLGSSGNNEQFF.

This clonotype has just a few counts. This clone may be a read error of a much larger clone one base away. The chain couples TRBV6-2 or TRBV6-3 to TRBJ1-1; D is unresolved. CDR1 is MNHEY and CDR2 is SVGEGT in the germline V gene. The CDR3 has 11 residues. This CDR3 is CAGSYSTEAFF. The DNA for the CDR3 is TGTGCCGGCAGTTACTCGACTGAAGCTTTCTTT.

The chain uses TRBV6-5 and TRBJ2-5, with 8 positions matching TRBD1. The CDR3 spans 14 residues. Germline loops: CDR1 MNHEY, CDR2 SVGAGI. J was trimmed by 1 base and V by 4 bases; bases with no gene match: 2. The CDR3 region has the DNA TGTGCCAGCAGTTCCACAGGGGGCCAAGAGACCCAGTACTTC. Its translation: CASSSTGGQETQYF.

This clonotype was counted at least ten times. The chain has TRBV4-3 and TRBJ2-7; 9 bases align to TRBD2. This CDR3 is built from 15 residues. V lost 2 bases and J lost 0; bases outside the gene matches: 2. The germline V gene has CDR1 LGHNA and CDR2 YSLEER. The CDR3, as DNA: TGCGCCAGCAGCCAATCGACTAGCGGCTCCTACGAGCAGTACTTC. As protein: CASSQSTSGSYEQYF.

This clonotype appeared once. A clone one base away is much larger, so this may be a read error. This sequence joins TRBV2 and TRBJ2-4; D gene uncertain. Germline V gives CDR1 SNHLY, CDR2 FYNNEI. The CDR3 runs 15 residues. CDR3 in DNA: TGTGCCGGCAGTGAATCGGCGGCAGCTCAAAACATTCAGTACTTC. Residues: CAGSESAAAQNIQYF.

This clonotype was picked up a small number of times. A much larger clone lies one base from this, so it may be a read error. The V and J genes are TRBV29-1 and TRBJ2-7; D gene uncertain. The CDR3 spans 12 residues. CDR1 and CDR2 (germline): SQVTM, ANQGSEA. Deletions cut 4 bases from V and 0 bases from J, with 7 bases between. CDR3 loop: CSVVGCSYEQYF. DNA of the CDR3: TGCAGCGTTGTAGGGTGCTCCTACGAGCAGTACTTC.

This clonotype was detected a few times. The V and J genes are TRBV11-2 and TRBJ2-2; D is undetermined. CDR3 length: 15 amino acids. Germline values: CDR1 SGHAT, CDR2 FQNNGV. Trimming shortened V by 1 base and J by 4 bases, and 10 bases separated the two germline ends. Written as DNA, the CDR3 is TGTGCCAGCAGCTTAGTAGTGCAGGCCACCGGGGAGCTGTTTTTT. Translated, it gives CASSLVVQATGELFF. The complete variable domain, with remaining parts taken from reference TRBV11-2 and TRBJ2-2, reads EAGVAQSPRYKIIEKRQSVAFWCNPISGHATLYWYQQILGQGPKLLIQFQNNGVVDDSQLPKDRFSAERLKGVDSTLKIQPAKLEDSAVYLCASSLVVQATGELFFGEGSRLTVL.

This clonotype was picked up many times. In DNA, the CDR3 is TGTGCCAGCAGTTTAAGACAGCCGAGCACAGATACGCAGTATTTT. Translation: CASSLRQPSTDTQYF. The V call is TRBV12-3 or TRBV12-4, the J call TRBJ2-3; possible D gene TRBD1, 5 bases. This CDR3 region has 15 residues. V lost 2 bases to trimming and J lost 0 bases, with 9 bases between them.

This clonotype was recorded many times. The chain recombines TRBV13 with TRBJ1-1; tentatively, D is TRBD1 (5 bases). In germline, CDR1 is PRHDT, CDR2 FYEKMQ (reference sequence). The V end was cut by 4 bases, the J end by 0 bases, with 12 bases between. CDR3 size: 15 residues. In nucleotides, the CDR3 is TGTGCCAGCAGCTCGAAGGGGATCCTGAACACTGAAGCTTTCTTT. As protein: CASSSKGILNTEAFF. The whole variable domain, remainder taken from reference TRBV13 and TRBJ1-1, is AAGVIQSPRHLIKEKRETATLKCYPIPRHDTVYWYQQGPGQDPQFLISFYEKMQSDKGSIPDRFSAQQFSDYHSELNMSSLELGDSALYFCASSSKGILNTEAFFGQGTRLTVV.

This clonotype was detected many times. This chain uses TRBV20-1 with TRBJ2-2; D is unclear. CDR3 size: 11 residues. Germline lookup yields CDR1 DFQATT and CDR2 SNEGSKA (reference sequence). V gave up 5 bases and J gave up 6 bases, with 7 bases separating them. DNA of the CDR3: TGCAGTGCTGAGAGCGCCGGGGAGCTGTTTTTT. Translating gives CSAESAGELFF.

The table lists this clonotype with many counts. The V call is TRBV29-1, the J call TRBJ2-7; 15 bases are a match to TRBD2. This CDR3 has 15 residues. J was trimmed by 4 bases and V by 6 bases; bases with no gene match: 7. CDR1 is SQVTM, CDR2 ANQGSEA, per germline. CDR3 loop: CSVAGGLAGGYEQYF. DNA for the CDR3: TGCAGCGTCGCCGGGGGACTAGCGGGGGGTTACGAGCAGTACTTC.

The chain couples TRBV6-1 to TRBJ2-7; 7 nucleotides align to TRBD1. The CDR3 contains 17 residues. V lost 2 bases and J lost 3; bases outside the gene matches: 13. From germline, CDR1 is MNHNS and CDR2 SASEGT. The chain's CDR3 is CASSEHHRGPPYYEQYF. As DNA, the CDR3 is TGTGCCAGCAGTGAACACCACAGGGGTCCTCCCTACTACGAGCAGTACTTC.

A remark on this clonotype: This may come from a read error, since a much larger clone is one base off. V gene TRBV10-3 combines with J gene TRBJ2-7; D is possibly TRBD2 (6 bases). The CDR3 spans 15 residues. Trimming cost V 0 bases and J 3 bases, with 12 bases left between them. Germline V gives CDR1 ENHRY, CDR2 SYGVKD. CDR3: CAISESRDSFYEQYF. CDR3 DNA sequence: TGTGCCATCAGTGAGTCGCGGGATTCATTCTACGAGCAGTACTTC.

At least ten counts were recorded for this clonotype. J is TRBJ1-1 and V is TRBV2, with 8 nucleotides matching TRBD1. The CDR3 contains 16 residues. Germline V gene sequence: CDR1 SNHLY, CDR2 FYNNEI. Unmatched junction bases numbered 13, after V lost 8 bases and J lost 2 bases. The CDR3 DNA reads as TGTGCCAGCTCTACCCCTCGGACAGGGTCCAACACTGAAGCTTTCTTT. This codes for CASSTPRTGSNTEAFF. The whole variable domain, remainder taken from reference TRBV2 and TRBJ1-1, is EPEVTQTPSHQVTQMGQEVILRCVPISNHLYFYWYRQILGQKVEFLVSFYNNEISEKSEIFDDQFSVERPDGSNFTLKIRSTKLEDSAMYFCASSTPRTGSNTEAFFGQGTRLTVV.

Note on this clonotype: A read error may account for a junction end that differs from germline. The rearrangement links TRBV3-1 to TRBJ1-1, with D possibly matching TRBD1 (5 bases). Germline CDR1 reads LGHDT; CDR2 reads YNNKEL (reference sequence). This CDR3 contains 14 residues. CDR3 residues: CASSHPGTNAEAFF. In DNA, the CDR3 is TGTGCCAGCAGCCATCCAGGGACGAACGCTGAAGCTTTCTTT. Filled out from reference TRBV3-1 and TRBJ1-1, the complete variable domain reads DTAVSQTPKYLVTQMGNDKSIKCEQNLGHDTMYWYKQDSKKFLKIMFSYNNKELIINETVPNRFSPKSPDKAHLNLHINSLELGDSAVYFCASSHPGTNAEAFFGQGTRLTVV.

This clonotype has at least ten counts. The chain carries TRBV7-9 and TRBJ2-1; 10 nucleotides match TRBD1. The germline V gene has CDR1 SEHNR and CDR2 FQNEAQ (reference sequence). With 4 bases clipped from V and 9 bases from J, the junction kept 9 bases outside the gene matches. The CDR3 spans 15 residues. CDR3 residues: CASSSSLDRGPEQFF. The CDR3 DNA follows: TGTGCCAGCAGCTCTAGCCTCGACAGGGGGCCTGAGCAGTTCTTC.

Turning to this clonotype: Since a much larger clone is just one base distant, this may be a read error. The chain links TRBV6-2 or TRBV6-3 to TRBJ2-5; D is unclear. The germline gives CDR1 MNHEY, CDR2 SVGEGT. The CDR3 consists of 14 residues. The CDR3 DNA is TGTGCCAGCAAACCCGGGCGGTACCAAGAGACCAAGTACTTC. Translation: CASKPGRYQETKYF.

The sample holds many counts of this clonotype. V and J are TRBV28 and TRBJ2-3; 10 nucleotides line up with TRBD2. The V gene end was trimmed by 7 bases and the J gene end by 2 bases; junction bases not matched to a gene: 12. Germline V gives CDR1 MDHEN, CDR2 SYDVKM. This CDR3 spans 17 amino acids. The CDR3 here is CASTLGGSGGTTDTQYF. CDR3 bases: TGTGCCAGCACCCTCGGGGGTAGCGGGGGGACCACAGATACGCAGTATTTT.

This clonotype occurred many times. This chain connects TRBV28 to TRBJ2-5; 8 nucleotides line up with TRBD2. Unmatched junction bases numbered 9, after V lost 5 bases and J lost 4 bases. The CDR3 covers 15 residues. The germline CDR1 and CDR2 sequences are MDHEN and SYDVKM. CDR3 nucleotide sequence: TGTGCCAGCAGTCCCGACAGCGGGAGAAGAGAGACCCAGTACTTC. Amino acid sequence: CASSPDSGRRETQYF.

This clonotype was seen a few times. The chain links TRBV4-1 to TRBJ2-2; the D gene is possibly TRBD2 (6 bases). Germline CDR1 and CDR2: MGHRA and YSYEKL. V was cut by 0 bases and J by 3 bases, with 8 bases left in between. The CDR3 runs to 15 residues. For the CDR3, the DNA is TGCGCCAGCAGCCAAGATCGGGAGTACACCGGGGAGCTGTTTTTT. It codes for CASSQDREYTGELFF.

This clonotype was recorded many times. The chain recombines TRBV12-3 or TRBV12-4 with TRBJ2-5, with 9 positions matching TRBD2. Trimming took 4 bases from V and 1 from J; bases not matched to a gene: 4. The CDR3 has 15 residues. The CDR3 DNA follows: TGTGCCAGCAGTTCAGCGGGGGGTGGCCAAGAGACCCAGTACTTC. Residues: CASSSAGGGQETQYF.

About this clonotype itself: One end of the junction is discordant with germline, which a read error may explain. This chain links TRBV28 with TRBJ2-2; D is uncertain. CDR1 and CDR2 (germline): MDHEN, SYDVKM. The CDR3 loop spans 11 amino acids. In DNA, the CDR3 is TGTGCCAGCTGTTTTCCCGGGGAGCTGTTTTTT. It translates to CASCFPGELFF.

The sample holds many counts of this clonotype. This rearrangement joins TRBV7-9 to TRBJ1-1; D possibly corresponds to TRBD1 (6 bases). There are 15 residues in the CDR3. V lost 5 bases to trimming and J lost 5 bases, with 18 bases between them. CDR1 and CDR2 (germline): SEHNR, FQNEAQ (reference sequence). CDR3 sequence: CASSREEGVGTEAFF. CDR3 sequence (DNA): TGTGCCAGCAGCCGCGAGGAGGGGGTAGGAACTGAAGCTTTCTTT.

This clonotype was counted a few times. The chain joins TRBV19 to TRBJ2-1; 7 nucleotides align to TRBD1. The germline V gene encodes CDR1 LNHDA and CDR2 SQIVND (reference sequence). Trimming took 3 bases from V and 6 from J; bases not matched to a gene: 11. The CDR3 loop spans 16 amino acids. This CDR3 reads CASSILGTAYGNEQFF. In DNA form, the CDR3 reads TGTGCCAGTAGTATTTTAGGGACAGCGTACGGCAATGAGCAGTTCTTC.